The clone carrying this T cell receptor beta chain has just one count. This specimen comes from a study of blood T cell repertoires in COVID-19. In the study overall: Samples of COVID-19 (acute and convalescent) were obtained from the United States, Italy and Spain. PBMCs, B-cell-depleted T cells, or T cells provided the cDNA or gDNA that made up the material.

Germline V CDR1 and CDR2: LNHDA, SQIVND (reference sequence). The CDR3 length is 13 residues. V lost 2 bases to trimming and J lost 4 bases, with 8 bases between them. Per the authors' pipeline: Nucleated cell number was recorded as an estimate derived from reference gene primer amplification. TCRdb's copy holds only in-frame clones and misses some; the assay was immunoSEQ multiplex PCR. V and J calls and clone size follow that table, whereas D and trimming were derived from the DNA. The table lists tens of thousands of clones, approximately 91% of them singletons. The source of this sequence is a man between 65 and 79 years old with acute or convalescent COVID-19. V and J are TRBV19 and TRBJ1-2; possibly TRBD1 for D (5 bases). Sequences were obtained from peripheral blood. CDR3 sequence reads: CASSIQGIYGYTF. The CDR3 DNA is TGTGCCAGTAGTATACAGGGAATCTATGGCTACACCTTC.